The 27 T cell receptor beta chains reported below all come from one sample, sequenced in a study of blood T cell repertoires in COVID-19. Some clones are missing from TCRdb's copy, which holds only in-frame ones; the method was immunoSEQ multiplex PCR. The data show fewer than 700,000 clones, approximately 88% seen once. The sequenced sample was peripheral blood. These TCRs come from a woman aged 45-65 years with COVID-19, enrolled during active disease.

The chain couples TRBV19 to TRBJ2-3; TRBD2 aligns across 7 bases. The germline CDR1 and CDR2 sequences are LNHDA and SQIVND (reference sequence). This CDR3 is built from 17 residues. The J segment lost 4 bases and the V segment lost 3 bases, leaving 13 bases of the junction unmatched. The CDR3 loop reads CASSITSLSGVADTQYF. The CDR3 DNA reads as TGTGCCAGTAGTATCACCTCGTTAAGCGGGGTGGCAGATACGCAGTATTTT.

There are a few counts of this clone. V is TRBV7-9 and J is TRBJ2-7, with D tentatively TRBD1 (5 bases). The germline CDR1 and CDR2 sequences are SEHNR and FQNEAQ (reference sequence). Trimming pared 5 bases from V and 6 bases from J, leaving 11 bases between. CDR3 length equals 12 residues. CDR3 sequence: CASSIDSPEQYF. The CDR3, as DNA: TGTGCCAGCAGCATAGACAGTCCCGAGCAGTACTTC.

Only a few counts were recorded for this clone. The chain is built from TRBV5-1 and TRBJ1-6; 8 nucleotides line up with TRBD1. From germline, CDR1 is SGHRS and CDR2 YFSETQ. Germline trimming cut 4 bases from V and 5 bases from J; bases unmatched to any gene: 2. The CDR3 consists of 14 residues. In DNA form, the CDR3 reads TGCGCCAGCAGCGCGACAGGGGATAATTCACCCCTCCACTTT. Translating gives CASSATGDNSPLHF.

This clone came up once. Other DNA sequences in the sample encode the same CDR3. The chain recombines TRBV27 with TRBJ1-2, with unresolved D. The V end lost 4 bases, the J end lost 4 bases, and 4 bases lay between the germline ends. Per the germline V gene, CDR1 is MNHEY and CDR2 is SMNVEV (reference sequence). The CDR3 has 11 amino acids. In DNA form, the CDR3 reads TGTGCCAGCAGTTCCGGCTATGGCTACACCTTC. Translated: CASSSGYGYTF.

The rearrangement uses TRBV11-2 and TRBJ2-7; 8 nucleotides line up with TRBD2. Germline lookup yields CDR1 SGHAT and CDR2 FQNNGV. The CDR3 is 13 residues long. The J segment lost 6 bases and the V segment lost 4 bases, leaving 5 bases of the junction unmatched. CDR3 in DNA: TGTGCCAGCAGCTACGGGGGGGCTGCCGAGCAGTACTTC. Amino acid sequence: CASSYGGAAEQYF.

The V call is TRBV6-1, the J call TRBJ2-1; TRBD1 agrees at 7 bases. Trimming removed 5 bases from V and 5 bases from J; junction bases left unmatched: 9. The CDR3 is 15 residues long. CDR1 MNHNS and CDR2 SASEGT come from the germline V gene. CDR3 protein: CASSTSGTVDNEQFF. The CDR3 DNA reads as TGTGCCAGCAGTACCTCTGGGACAGTAGACAATGAGCAGTTCTTC.

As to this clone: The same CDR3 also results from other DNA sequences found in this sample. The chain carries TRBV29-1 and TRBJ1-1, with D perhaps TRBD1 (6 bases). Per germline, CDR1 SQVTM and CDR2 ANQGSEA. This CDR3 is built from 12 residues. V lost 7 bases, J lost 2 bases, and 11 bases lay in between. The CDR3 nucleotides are TGCAGCGCCAGGGGACCCAACACTGAAGCTTTCTTT. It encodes CSARGPNTEAFF.

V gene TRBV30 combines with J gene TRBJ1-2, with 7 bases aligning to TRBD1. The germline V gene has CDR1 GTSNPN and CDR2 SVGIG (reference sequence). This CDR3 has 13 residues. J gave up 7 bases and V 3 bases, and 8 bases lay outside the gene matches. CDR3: CAWRDRQYGGYTF. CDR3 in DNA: TGTGCCTGGAGGGACAGGCAATACGGTGGCTACACCTTC.

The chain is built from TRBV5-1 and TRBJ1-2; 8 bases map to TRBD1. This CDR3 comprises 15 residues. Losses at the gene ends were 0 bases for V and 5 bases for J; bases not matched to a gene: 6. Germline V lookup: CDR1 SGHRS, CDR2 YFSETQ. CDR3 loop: CASSLDPGQEYGYTF. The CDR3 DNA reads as TGCGCCAGCAGCTTGGACCCGGGACAGGAGTATGGCTACACCTTC.

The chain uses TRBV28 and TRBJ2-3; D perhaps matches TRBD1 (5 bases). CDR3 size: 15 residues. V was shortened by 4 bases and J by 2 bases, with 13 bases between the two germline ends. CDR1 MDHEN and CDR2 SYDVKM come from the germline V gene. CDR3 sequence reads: CASSSPRAPTDTQYF. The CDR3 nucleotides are TGTGCCAGCAGTTCCCCCAGGGCCCCCACAGATACGCAGTATTTT.

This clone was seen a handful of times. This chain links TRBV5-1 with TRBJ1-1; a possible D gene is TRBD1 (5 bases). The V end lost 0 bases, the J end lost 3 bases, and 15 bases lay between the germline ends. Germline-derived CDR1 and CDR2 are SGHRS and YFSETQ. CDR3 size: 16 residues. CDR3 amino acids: CASSLAWGVRDTEAFF. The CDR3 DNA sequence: TGCGCCAGCAGCTTGGCCTGGGGGGTCCGGGACACTGAAGCTTTCTTT.

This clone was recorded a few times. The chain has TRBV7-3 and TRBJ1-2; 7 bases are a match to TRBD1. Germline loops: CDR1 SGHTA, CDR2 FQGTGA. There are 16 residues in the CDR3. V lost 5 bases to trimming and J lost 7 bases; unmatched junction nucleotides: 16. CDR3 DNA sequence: TGTGCCAGCAGCCCGAACGTGGGACAGACCCTCGGTGGCTACACCTTC. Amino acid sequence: CASSPNVGQTLGGYTF.

The CDR3, as DNA: TGTGCCAGCAGGCCGGGACAGAGCTCCTACAATGAGCAGTTCTTC. Encoded protein: CASRPGQSSYNEQFF. The rearrangement uses TRBV27 and TRBJ2-1, with 7 bases matching TRBD1. This CDR3 contains 15 residues. Germline trimming cut 6 bases from V and 0 bases from J; bases unmatched to any gene: 5. Germline values: CDR1 MNHEY, CDR2 SMNVEV (reference sequence).

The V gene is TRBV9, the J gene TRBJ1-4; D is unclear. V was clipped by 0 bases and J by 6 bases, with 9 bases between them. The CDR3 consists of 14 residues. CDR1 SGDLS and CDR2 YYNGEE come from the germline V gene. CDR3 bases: TGTGCCAGCAGCGTAGGGAGGTCGGATGAAAAACTGTTTTTT. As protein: CASSVGRSDEKLFF.

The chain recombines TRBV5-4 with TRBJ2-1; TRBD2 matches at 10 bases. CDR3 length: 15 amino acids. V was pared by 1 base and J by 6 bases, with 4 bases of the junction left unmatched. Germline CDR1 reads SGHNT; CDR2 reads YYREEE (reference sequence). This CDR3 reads CASSLNSGGFNEQFF. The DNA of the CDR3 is TGTGCCAGCAGCTTGAATAGCGGGGGGTTCAATGAGCAGTTCTTC.

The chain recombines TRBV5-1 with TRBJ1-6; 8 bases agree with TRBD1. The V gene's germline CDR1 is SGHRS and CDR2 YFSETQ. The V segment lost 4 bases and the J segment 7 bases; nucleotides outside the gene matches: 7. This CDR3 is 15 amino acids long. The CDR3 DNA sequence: TGCGCCAGCAGCACCCGACAGGGGAACAATTCACCCCTCCACTTT. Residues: CASSTRQGNNSPLHF.

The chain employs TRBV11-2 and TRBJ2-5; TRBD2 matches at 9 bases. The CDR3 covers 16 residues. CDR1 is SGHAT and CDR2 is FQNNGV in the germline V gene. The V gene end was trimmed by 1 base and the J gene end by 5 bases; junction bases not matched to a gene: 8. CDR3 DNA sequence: TGTGCCAGCAGCTTAGTCCCTAGCGGGGTTGGGGAGACCCAGTACTTC. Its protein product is CASSLVPSGVGETQYF.

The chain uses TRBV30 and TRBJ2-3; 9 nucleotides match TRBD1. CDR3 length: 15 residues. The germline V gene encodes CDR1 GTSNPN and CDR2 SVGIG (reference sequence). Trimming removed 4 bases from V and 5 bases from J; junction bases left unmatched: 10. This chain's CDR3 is CAWTHGQGIQDTQYF. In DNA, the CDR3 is TGTGCCTGGACGCATGGACAGGGGATTCAAGATACGCAGTATTTT.

DNA of the CDR3: TGTGCCAGCAGTTACTCAGGGGGCGACGGTGAAGCTTTCTTT. Its translation is CASSYSGGDGEAFF. The chain combines TRBV6-5 with TRBJ1-1, with 7 bases fitting TRBD1. The V gene end was trimmed by 0 bases and the J gene end by 7 bases; junction bases not matched to a gene: 5. The CDR3 contains 14 residues. CDR1 MNHEY and CDR2 SVGAGI come from the germline V gene.

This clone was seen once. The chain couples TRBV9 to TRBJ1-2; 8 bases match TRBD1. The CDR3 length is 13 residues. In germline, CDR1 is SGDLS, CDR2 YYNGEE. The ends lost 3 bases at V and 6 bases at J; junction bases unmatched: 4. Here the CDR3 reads CASSGDRGHGYTF. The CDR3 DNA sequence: TGTGCCAGCAGCGGCGACAGGGGACATGGCTACACCTTC.

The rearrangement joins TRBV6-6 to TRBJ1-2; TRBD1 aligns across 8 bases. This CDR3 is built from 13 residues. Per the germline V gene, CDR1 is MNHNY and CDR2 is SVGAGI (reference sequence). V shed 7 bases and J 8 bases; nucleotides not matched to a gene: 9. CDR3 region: CASNRGGPVGYTF. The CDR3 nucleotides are TGTGCCAGCAACAGGGGGGGGCCGGTAGGCTACACCTTC.

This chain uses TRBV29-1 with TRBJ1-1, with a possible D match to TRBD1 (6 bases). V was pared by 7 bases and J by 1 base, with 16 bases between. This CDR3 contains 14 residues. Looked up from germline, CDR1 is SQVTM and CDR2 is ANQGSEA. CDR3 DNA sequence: TGCAGCGCCCGGGGGGCACTCCCGAACACTGAAGCTTTCTTT. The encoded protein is CSARGALPNTEAFF.

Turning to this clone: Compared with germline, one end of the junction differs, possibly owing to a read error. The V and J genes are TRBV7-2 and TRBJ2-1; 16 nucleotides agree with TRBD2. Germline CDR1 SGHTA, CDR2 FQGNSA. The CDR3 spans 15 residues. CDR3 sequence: CASSPEVGLAGGHVF. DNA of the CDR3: TGTGCCAGCAGCCCCGAAGTGGGACTAGCGGGGGGGCACGTCTTC.

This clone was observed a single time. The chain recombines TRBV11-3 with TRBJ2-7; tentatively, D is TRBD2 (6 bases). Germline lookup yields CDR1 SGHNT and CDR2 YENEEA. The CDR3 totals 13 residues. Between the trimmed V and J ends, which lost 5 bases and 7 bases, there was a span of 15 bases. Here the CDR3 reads CASSPGGTSEQYF. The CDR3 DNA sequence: TGTGCCAGCAGCCCCGGGGGAACGAGTGAGCAGTACTTC.

Written as DNA, the CDR3 is TGTGCCAGCAGCTCCCATAATGAGCAGTTCTTC. The encoded protein is CASSSHNEQFF. The chain joins TRBV7-9 to TRBJ2-1, with D unresolved. Trimming took 4 bases from V and 7 from J, leaving 5 bases between them. The CDR3 loop spans 11 amino acids. Germline V lookup: CDR1 SEHNR, CDR2 FQNEAQ (reference sequence). The variable domain in full, completed from reference TRBV7-9 and TRBJ2-1, reads DTGVSQNPRHKITKRGQNVTFRCDPISEHNRLYWYRQTLGQGPEFLTYFQNEAQLEKSRLLSDRFSAERPKGSFSTLEIQRTEQGDSAMYLCASSSHNEQFFGPGTRLTVL.

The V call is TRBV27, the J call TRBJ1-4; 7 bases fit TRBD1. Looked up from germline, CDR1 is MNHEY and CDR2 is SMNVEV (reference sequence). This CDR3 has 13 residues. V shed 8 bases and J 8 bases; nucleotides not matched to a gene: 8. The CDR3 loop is CASRSPGQEKLFF. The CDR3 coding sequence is TGTGCCAGCCGCTCTCCGGGACAGGAAAAACTGTTTTTT.

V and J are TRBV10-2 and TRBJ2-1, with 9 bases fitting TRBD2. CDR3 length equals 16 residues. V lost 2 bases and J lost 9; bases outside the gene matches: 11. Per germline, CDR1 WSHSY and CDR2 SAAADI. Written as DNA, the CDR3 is TGCGCCAGCAGTGAGCCCGCGCGGGGGGGCTTAGGTGAGCAGTTCTTC. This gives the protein CASSEPARGGLGEQFF.